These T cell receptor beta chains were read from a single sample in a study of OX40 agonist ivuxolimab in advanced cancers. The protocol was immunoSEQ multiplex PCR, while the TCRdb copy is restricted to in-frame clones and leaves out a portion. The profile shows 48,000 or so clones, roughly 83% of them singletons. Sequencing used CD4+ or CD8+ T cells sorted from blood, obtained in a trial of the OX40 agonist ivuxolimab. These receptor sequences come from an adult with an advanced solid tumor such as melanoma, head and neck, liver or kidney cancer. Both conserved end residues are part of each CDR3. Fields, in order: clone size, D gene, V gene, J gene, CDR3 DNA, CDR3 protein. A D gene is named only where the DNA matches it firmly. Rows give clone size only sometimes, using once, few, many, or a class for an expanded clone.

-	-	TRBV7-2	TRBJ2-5	TGTGCCAGCAGCTCTATTTCGATTTGGCAACAAGAGACCCAGTACTTC	CASSSISIWQQETQYF
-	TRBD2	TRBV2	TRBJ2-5	TGTGCCAGCCGGGGGGACTATTCAGGGGAGACCCAGTACTTC	CASRGDYSGETQYF
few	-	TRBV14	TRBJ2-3	TGTGCCAGCAGCTCCCTCAATACGCAGTATTTT	CASSSLNTQYF
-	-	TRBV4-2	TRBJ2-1	TGTGCCACGGGACGAGCGGAGGGAGGAGACAATGAGCAGTTCTTC	CATGRAEGGDNEQFF
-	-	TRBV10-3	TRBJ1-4	TGTGCCATCACCCCCGGGGAGGGGGAAAAACTGTTTTTT	CAITPGEGEKLFF
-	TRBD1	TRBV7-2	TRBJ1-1	TGTGCCAGCGCTTATCGACAGGGATACACTGAAGCTTTCTTT	CASAYRQGYTEAFF
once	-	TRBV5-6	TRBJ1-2	TGTGCCAGCAGCTTGGACCCGACCTATGGCTACACCTTC	CASSLDPTYGYTF
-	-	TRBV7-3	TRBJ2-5	TGTGCCAGCAGCCCCGGACAGCAAGAGACCCAGTACTTC	CASSPGQQETQYF
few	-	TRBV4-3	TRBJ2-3	TGCGCCAGCAGCCAAGATCTTCCCTCCACAGGGGATACGCAGTATTTT	CASSQDLPSTGDTQYF
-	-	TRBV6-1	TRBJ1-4	TGTGCCAGCCAACGGTTGAGGGGTGAAAAACTGTTTTTT	CASQRLRGEKLFF
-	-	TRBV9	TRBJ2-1	TGTGCCAGCAGCCCTTACCAGGACTACTACAATGAGCAGTTCTTC	CASSPYQDYYNEQFF
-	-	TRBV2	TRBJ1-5	TGTGCCAGCAAAATGTCAGGGGTCTATAGCAATCAGCCCCAGCATTTT	CASKMSGVYSNQPQHF
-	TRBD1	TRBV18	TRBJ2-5	TGTGCCAGCTCACCGGACAGGGCACAAGAGACCCAGTACTTC	CASSPDRAQETQYF
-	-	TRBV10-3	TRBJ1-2	TGTGCCATCAGTGAGTCGGGTTTCGACTATGGCTACACCTTC	CAISESGFDYGYTF
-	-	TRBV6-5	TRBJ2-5	TGTGCCAGCAGTTACGGAAGGGGGTACGGGGAGGAGACCCAGTACTTC	CASSYGRGYGEETQYF
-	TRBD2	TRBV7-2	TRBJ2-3	TGTGCCAGCAGCCTCAATAGGATGTCTAGCGGGGGGGATACGCAGTATTTT	CASSLNRMSSGGDTQYF
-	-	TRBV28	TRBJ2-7	TGTGCCAGCTGTGAACAGGTCTCCTACGAGCAGTACTTC	CASCEQVSYEQYF
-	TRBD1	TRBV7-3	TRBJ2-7	TGTGCCAGCAGCGCCGGGACAGGGGGCAATCCTTGGTACTTC	CASSAGTGGNPWYF
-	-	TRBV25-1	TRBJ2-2	TGTGCCAGTCGTTACGGAATGAACACCGGGGAGCTGTTTTTT	CASRYGMNTGELFF
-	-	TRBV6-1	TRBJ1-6	TGTGCCAGCAGTGAACCGCCGACCGGGAATTCACCCCTCCACTTT	CASSEPPTGNSPLHF
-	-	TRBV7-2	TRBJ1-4	TGTGCCAGCAGCTTAGCTCTGGGGAGGACTAATGAAAAACTGTTTTTT	CASSLALGRTNEKLFF
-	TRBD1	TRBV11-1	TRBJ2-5	TGTGCCAGCAGCGAAAGACAGGGGTCCCAAGAGACCCAGTACTTC	CASSERQGSQETQYF